These 18 T cell receptor beta chains were all obtained from the same sample, sequenced in a study of cytomegalovirus exposure and HLA in healthy donors. 13 Jbeta primers and 60 Vbeta primers were used for the PCR. Profiled with immunoSEQ multiplex PCR; TCRdb holds only in-frame clones, not every one. The table records about 100,000 clones, roughly four fifths of them present only once. The source material was PBMCs. All receptors come from a man in his late teens or twenties in good health and CMV-seronegative.

This sequence joins TRBV2 and TRBJ2-1, with 8 bases lining up with TRBD2. CDR3 length: 16 amino acids. CDR1 and CDR2 from the germline V gene are SNHLY and FYNNEI. The trim removed 8 bases at V and 4 bases at J, leaving 13 bases unmatched. Here the CDR3 DNA reads TGTGCCAGCGCCCTACCCCCCAGCGGGGGATACAATGAGCAGTTCTTC. Encoded protein: CASALPPSGGYNEQFF.

V usage is TRBV9 and J usage is TRBJ2-5; D might be TRBD1 (5 bases). This CDR3 region has 16 residues. CDR1 SGDLS and CDR2 YYNGEE come from the germline V gene. Trimming cost V 4 bases and J 1 base, with 17 bases left between them. In nucleotides, the CDR3 is TGTGCCAGCAGCAAAGGGTGGGGCAGGATCCAAGAGACCCAGTACTTC. It codes for CASSKGWGRIQETQYF.

The chain recombines TRBV27 with TRBJ1-2; TRBD1 aligns across 7 bases. V shed 2 bases and J 1 base; nucleotides not matched to a gene: 4. Per germline, CDR1 MNHEY and CDR2 SMNVEV (reference sequence). CDR3 length equals 15 residues. The CDR3 region has the DNA TGTGCCAGCAGTTTAATTGGGACAGATAACTATGGCTACACCTTC. As protein: CASSLIGTDNYGYTF.

The rearrangement uses TRBV5-6 and TRBJ1-2; TRBD1 aligns across 10 bases. Germline values: CDR1 SGHDT, CDR2 YYEEEE. With 4 bases clipped from V and 0 bases from J, the junction kept 6 bases outside the gene matches. The CDR3 extends over 16 amino acids. The CDR3 DNA is TGTGCCAGCAGCCCGGCCGGGACAGGGGCTAACTATGGCTACACCTTC. Its translation is CASSPAGTGANYGYTF.

This clone showed up just a few times. The rearrangement uses TRBV13 and TRBJ1-1; D is undetermined. Per germline, CDR1 PRHDT and CDR2 FYEKMQ (reference sequence). Trimming shortened V by 5 bases and J by 11 bases, and 15 bases separated the two germline ends. The CDR3 is made up of 12 amino acids. The CDR3 protein is CASSQEGSGAFF. CDR3 in DNA: TGTGCCAGCAGCCAAGAGGGAAGTGGGGCTTTCTTT.

The count of this clone is one. The gene calls are TRBV5-4 and TRBJ2-3; unclear D gene. Germline V lookup: CDR1 SGHNT, CDR2 YYREEE (reference sequence). The ends were cut back, 2 bases at V and 6 bases at J, with 10 bases in the middle. The length of the CDR3 is 13 residues. CDR3 loop: CASSFVTSDTQYF. CDR3 nucleotides: TGTGCCAGCAGCTTTGTGACTTCTGATACGCAGTATTTT.

The chain is built from TRBV6-5 and TRBJ2-7, with 9 nucleotides matching TRBD1. This CDR3 comprises 13 residues. The junction had 8 bases not matched to a gene; V was cut back by 5 bases and J by 9 bases. Per germline, CDR1 MNHEY and CDR2 SVGAGI. This chain's CDR3 is CASSPGTGLRQYF. CDR3 nucleotides: TGTGCCAGCAGTCCTGGGACAGGGCTCCGGCAGTACTTC.

This clone was counted a single time. This sequence joins TRBV2 and TRBJ2-5, with 10 bases lining up with TRBD1. The ends lost 11 bases at V and 0 bases at J; junction bases unmatched: 6. The CDR3 loop spans 14 amino acids. In germline, CDR1 is SNHLY, CDR2 FYNNEI. CDR3 region: CAGGGQGYQETQYF. CDR3 nucleotide sequence: TGTGCCGGAGGGGGACAGGGGTACCAAGAGACCCAGTACTTC.

This rearrangement joins TRBV5-1 to TRBJ2-5, with D possibly TRBD2 on 6 matching bases. CDR1 and CDR2 from the germline V gene are SGHRS and YFSETQ. Trimming cost V 4 bases and J 5 bases, with 18 bases left between them. The CDR3 length is 15 residues. CDR3 sequence: CASSPGTLLGETQYF. Written as DNA, the CDR3 is TGCGCCAGCAGCCCCGGGACTCTTCTAGGGGAGACCCAGTACTTC.

This sequence joins TRBV11-2 and TRBJ1-2; D gene unclear. Trimming stripped 3 bases from V and 3 bases from J, with 11 bases between. CDR1 and CDR2 from the germline V gene are SGHAT and FQNNGV. CDR3 length equals 14 residues. DNA for the CDR3: TGTGCCAGCAGCTTTGTCTCCAAGCACTATGGCTACACCTTC. Translated: CASSFVSKHYGYTF.

This chain connects TRBV7-9 to TRBJ1-4; D remains ambiguous. CDR1 and CDR2 (germline): SEHNR, FQNEAQ (reference sequence). Trimming pared 1 base from V and 12 bases from J, leaving 9 bases between. This CDR3 is 12 amino acids long. The CDR3 here is CASSLGPRELFF. The CDR3 DNA reads TGTGCCAGCAGCTTAGGGCCGAGGGAACTGTTTTTT.

V is TRBV6-4 and J is TRBJ2-2; a possible D gene is TRBD1 (7 bases). V lost 3 bases, J lost 5 bases, and 13 bases lay in between. CDR1 is MRHNA and CDR2 is SNTAGT in the germline V gene. This CDR3 has 15 residues. This chain's CDR3 is CASSESPGGTGELFF. The CDR3 DNA sequence: TGTGCCAGCAGTGAGTCTCCAGGGGGGACCGGGGAGCTGTTTTTT.

CDR3 in amino acids: CATRGLGETGELFF. CDR3 DNA: TGTGCCACCAGGGGGCTTGGAGAAACCGGGGAGCTGTTTTTT. The J gene is TRBJ2-2, the V gene TRBV10-3, with 8 nucleotides matching TRBD1. Germline V gene data show CDR1 as ENHRY and CDR2 as SYGVKD. J gave up 5 bases and V 10 bases, and 9 bases lay outside the gene matches. This CDR3 spans 14 amino acids.

The chain links TRBV29-1 to TRBJ1-1; D not resolved. The CDR3 covers 14 residues. Germline CDR1 SQVTM, CDR2 ANQGSEA. The germline V and J ends were trimmed by 6 bases and 1 base, with 15 bases remaining between them. CDR3 in DNA: TGCAGCGTGATGCTTGGGCCGTCGAACACTGAAGCTTTCTTT. Its protein is CSVMLGPSNTEAFF.

The chain recombines TRBV11-2 with TRBJ2-7; 11 bases align to TRBD2. Germline CDR1 and CDR2: SGHAT and FQNNGV. This CDR3 comprises 16 residues. The ends lost 4 bases at V and 7 bases at J; junction bases unmatched: 12. CDR3 in DNA: TGTGCCAGCAGCTCTCGTAGCGGGGGGGCAATGAGGGAGCAGTACTTC. Protein sequence: CASSSRSGGAMREQYF.

The rearrangement links TRBV9 to TRBJ2-1; 9 bases line up with TRBD1. This CDR3 spans 15 amino acids. CDR1 SGDLS and CDR2 YYNGEE come from the germline V gene. The trim removed 4 bases at V and 8 bases at J, leaving 10 bases unmatched. CDR3 in amino acids: CASSSRDRVIHEQFF. In DNA, the CDR3 is TGTGCCAGCAGCTCCCGGGACAGGGTTATCCATGAGCAGTTCTTC.

This clone was seen more than once but under ten times. V and J are TRBV29-1 and TRBJ2-3; no reliable D call. This CDR3 has 13 residues. V lost 8 bases, J lost 4 bases, and 16 bases lay in between. CDR1 and CDR2 (germline): SQVTM, ANQGSEA. The CDR3 protein is CSMGPSSADTQYF. The CDR3 DNA reads TGCAGCATGGGCCCATCCTCAGCAGATACGCAGTATTTT.

This chain links TRBV6-1 with TRBJ1-2; D is unresolved. The CDR3 has 14 residues. Trimming stripped 5 bases from V and 4 bases from J, with 14 bases between. CDR1 and CDR2 (germline): MNHNS, SASEGT. The CDR3 reads CASSPLGDTYGYTF. CDR3 coding DNA: TGTGCCAGCAGTCCACTGGGAGACACCTATGGCTACACCTTC.